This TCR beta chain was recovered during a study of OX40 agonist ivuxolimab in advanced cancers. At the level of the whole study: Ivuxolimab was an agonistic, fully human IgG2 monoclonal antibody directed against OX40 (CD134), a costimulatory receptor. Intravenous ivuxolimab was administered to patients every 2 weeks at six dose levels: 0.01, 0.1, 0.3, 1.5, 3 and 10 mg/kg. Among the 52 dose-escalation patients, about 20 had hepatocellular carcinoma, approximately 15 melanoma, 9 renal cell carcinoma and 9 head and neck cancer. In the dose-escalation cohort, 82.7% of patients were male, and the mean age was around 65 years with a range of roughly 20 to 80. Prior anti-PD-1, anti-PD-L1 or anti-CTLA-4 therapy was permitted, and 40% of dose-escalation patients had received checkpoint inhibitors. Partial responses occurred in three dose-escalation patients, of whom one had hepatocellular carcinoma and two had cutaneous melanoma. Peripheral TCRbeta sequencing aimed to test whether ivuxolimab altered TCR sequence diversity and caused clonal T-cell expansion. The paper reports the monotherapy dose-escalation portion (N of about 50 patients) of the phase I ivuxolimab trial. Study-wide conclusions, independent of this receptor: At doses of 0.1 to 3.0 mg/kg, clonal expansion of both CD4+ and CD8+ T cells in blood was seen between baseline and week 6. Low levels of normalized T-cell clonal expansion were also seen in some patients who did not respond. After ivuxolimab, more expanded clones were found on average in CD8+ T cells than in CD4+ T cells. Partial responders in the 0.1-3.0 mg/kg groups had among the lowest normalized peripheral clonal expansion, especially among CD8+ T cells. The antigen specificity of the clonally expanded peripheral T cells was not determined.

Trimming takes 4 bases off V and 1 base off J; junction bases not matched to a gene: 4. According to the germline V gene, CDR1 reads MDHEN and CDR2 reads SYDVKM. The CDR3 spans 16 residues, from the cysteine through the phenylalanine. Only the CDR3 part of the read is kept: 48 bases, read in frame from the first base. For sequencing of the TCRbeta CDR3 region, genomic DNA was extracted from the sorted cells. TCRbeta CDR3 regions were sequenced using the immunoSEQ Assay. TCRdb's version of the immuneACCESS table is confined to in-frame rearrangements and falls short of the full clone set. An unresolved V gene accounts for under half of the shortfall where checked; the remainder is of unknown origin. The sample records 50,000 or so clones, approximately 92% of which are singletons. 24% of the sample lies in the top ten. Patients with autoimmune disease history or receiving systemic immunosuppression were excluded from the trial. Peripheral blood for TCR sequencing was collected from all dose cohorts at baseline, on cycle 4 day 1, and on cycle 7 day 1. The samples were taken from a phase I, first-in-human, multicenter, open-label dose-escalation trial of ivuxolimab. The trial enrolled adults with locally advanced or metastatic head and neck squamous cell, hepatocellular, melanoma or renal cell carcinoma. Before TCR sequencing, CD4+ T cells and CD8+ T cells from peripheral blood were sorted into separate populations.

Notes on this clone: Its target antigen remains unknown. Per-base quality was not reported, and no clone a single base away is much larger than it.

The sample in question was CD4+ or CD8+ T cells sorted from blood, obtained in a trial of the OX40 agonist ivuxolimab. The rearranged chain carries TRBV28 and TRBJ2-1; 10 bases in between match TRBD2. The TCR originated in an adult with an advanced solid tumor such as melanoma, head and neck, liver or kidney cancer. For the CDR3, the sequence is CASSSDSGRSYNEQFF. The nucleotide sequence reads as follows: TGTGCCAGCAGTTCAGATAGCGGGAGGTCCTACAATGAGCAGTTCTTC.